This TCR beta chain was captured in a study of blood T cell repertoires in COVID-19. Measured with immunoSEQ multiplex PCR; TCRdb has only the in-frame clones, and not every one. Of about 110,000 clones in the sample, about 70% were seen once. Sequencing was done on a sample of peripheral blood. The clonotype was recovered from a woman in her sixties with acute or convalescent COVID-19.

CDR3 amino acids: CASSSGGGAEKLFF. CDR3 bases: TGCGCCAGCAGCTCCGGTGGGGGGGCCGAAAAACTGTTTTTT. The J gene is TRBJ1-4, the V gene TRBV5-1; D is possibly TRBD1 (6 bases). Germline loops: CDR1 SGHRS, CDR2 YFSETQ. Trimming took 3 bases from V and 8 from J, leaving 14 bases between them. This CDR3 has 14 residues.